A selection of T cell receptor beta chains follows, all from one sample in a study of T cells in Graves' hyperthyroidism and ophthalmopathy. TCRdb reprocessed the multiplex PCR reads with MiXCR, giving one entry per CDR3 protein. The table records under 600,000 distinct CDR3 sequences, around 15% of them present only once. The specimen sequenced was blood. These receptors were obtained from a woman between 35 and 50 years old with Graves' ophthalmopathy. Both conserved end residues are part of each CDR3. D genes are given only for firm matches. Clone size is stated in some rows and not others, as once, few, many or a class when expanded.

size,V,D,J,CDR3,DNA
-,TRBV6-1,-,TRBJ1-5,CASSEQGFGQPQHF,TGTGCCAGCAGTGAACAGGGGTTTGGACAGCCCCAGCATTTT
-,TRBV6-1,-,TRBJ2-1,CASSSPGRGENEQFF,TGTGCCAGCAGTTCCCCGGGACGGGGAGAGAATGAGCAGTTCTTC
many,TRBV12-3/TRBV12-4,-,TRBJ1-1,CASSFLEREAFF,TGTGCCAGCAGTTTTCTTGAAAGGGAAGCTTTCTTT
few,TRBV20-1,-,TRBJ2-1,CSARGVGTPYNEQFF,TGCAGTGCTAGAGGCGTGGGTACCCCCTACAATGAGCAGTTCTTC
many,TRBV12-3/TRBV12-4,-,TRBJ1-1,CASSIKVNTEAFF,TGTGCCAGCAGTATTAAGGTGAACACTGAAGCTTTCTTT
once,TRBV5-1,TRBD2,TRBJ2-5,CASSFGLLAGVQETQYF,TGCGCCAGCAGCTTCGGGTTACTAGCGGGTGTGCAAGAGACCCAGTACTTC
-,TRBV7-9,-,TRBJ1-4,CASSLNFEEKLFF,TGTGCCAGCAGCTTGAATTTTGAGGAGAAACTGTTTTTT
-,TRBV29-1,-,TRBJ2-1,CSVVAAYRELGNEQFF,TGCAGCGTTGTCGCGGCATACAGGGAATTAGGGAATGAGCAGTTCTTC
many,TRBV3-1,TRBD2,TRBJ2-3,CASSHTGGGLSTDTQYF,TGTGCCAGCAGCCATACTGGCGGGGGGCTCAGCACAGATACGCAGTATTTT
few,TRBV6-1,-,TRBJ2-6,CASTRSGANVLTF,TGTGCCAGCACCCGCTCTGGGGCCAACGTCCTGACTTTC
-,TRBV6-1,TRBD2,TRBJ2-5,CAIGVIAGQETQCF,TGTGCCATAGGGGTAATAGCGGGACAAGAGACCCAGTGCTTC
few,TRBV4-1,TRBD1,TRBJ2-2,CASSQDRTGELFF,TGCGCCAGCAGCCAGGACAGGACCGGGGAGCTGTTTTTT
few,TRBV5-1,TRBD2,TRBJ2-1,CASSSQLAGEFGEQFF,TGCGCCAGCAGCTCCCAACTAGCGGGAGAGTTCGGTGAGCAGTTCTTC
many,TRBV2,-,TRBJ2-5,CASSDGGETQYF,TGTGCCAGCAGTGACGGAGGGGAGACCCAGTACTTC
few,TRBV9,-,TRBJ2-3,CASSAEEGASDTQYF,TGTGCCAGCAGCGCCGAAGAGGGAGCATCAGATACGCAGTATTTT
many,TRBV7-3,TRBD2,TRBJ2-3,CASSASGAFTDTQYF,TGTGCCAGCAGCGCGAGCGGGGCGTTCACAGATACGCAGTATTTT
many,TRBV2,-,TRBJ2-1,CASSELPGYNEQFF,TGTGCCAGCAGTGAACTCCCAGGCTACAATGAGCAGTTCTTC
many,TRBV6-1,-,TRBJ2-5,CASSEGWGIQETQYF,TGTGCCAGCAGTGAGGGATGGGGGATCCAAGAGACCCAGTACTTC
-,TRBV29-1,TRBD1,TRBJ2-2,CSVQTGTGSGELFF,TGCAGCGTGCAAACCGGGACAGGGAGCGGGGAGCTGTTTTTT
few,TRBV5-1,-,TRBJ1-1,CASSLRGRDTEAFF,TGCGCCAGCAGCTTGAGGGGACGGGACACTGAAGCTTTCTTT
few,TRBV14,TRBD2,TRBJ2-1,CASSQDVAGVAEQFF,TGTGCCAGCAGCCAAGATGTAGCGGGAGTTGCTGAGCAGTTCTTC
few,TRBV20-1,TRBD1,TRBJ1-5,CSATGQENQPQHF,TGCAGTGCTACAGGACAGGAAAATCAGCCCCAGCATTTT
few,TRBV3-1,-,TRBJ2-5,CASSQEGRKWGETQYF,TGTGCCAGCAGCCAAGAGGGACGGAAATGGGGGGAGACCCAGTACTTC
many,TRBV27,TRBD2,TRBJ2-7,CASSRYRDYLYEQYF,TGTGCCAGCAGTCGGTACCGGGACTACCTCTACGAGCAGTACTTC